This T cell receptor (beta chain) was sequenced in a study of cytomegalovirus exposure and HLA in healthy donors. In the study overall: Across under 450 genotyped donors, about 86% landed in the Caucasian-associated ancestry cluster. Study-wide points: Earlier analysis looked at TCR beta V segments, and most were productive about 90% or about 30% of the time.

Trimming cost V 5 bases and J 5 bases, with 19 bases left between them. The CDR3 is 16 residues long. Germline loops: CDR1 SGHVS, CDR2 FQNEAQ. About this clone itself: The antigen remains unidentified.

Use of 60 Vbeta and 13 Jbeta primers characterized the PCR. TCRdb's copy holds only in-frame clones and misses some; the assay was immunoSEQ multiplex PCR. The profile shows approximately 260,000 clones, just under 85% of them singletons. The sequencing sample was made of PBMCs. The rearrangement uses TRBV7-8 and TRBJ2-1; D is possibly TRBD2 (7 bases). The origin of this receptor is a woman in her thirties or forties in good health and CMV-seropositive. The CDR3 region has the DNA TGTGCCAGCAGCCTGAGGGGGGGCCATACTAACAATGAGCAGTTCTTC. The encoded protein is CASSLRGGHTNNEQFF.